These 32 T cell receptor beta chains were all obtained from the same sample, sequenced in a study of T cell responses to AZD1222 COVID-19 vaccine. Method: immunoSEQ multiplex PCR; TCRdb's copy keeps in-frame clones and lacks some. Among about 75,000 clones, 70% to 90% were seen once, and the ten largest hold roughly 10%. The starting material was peripheral blood, obtained 28 days after the second dose of the MenACWY control vaccine. Receptors originate from an adult who received the MenACWY meningococcal vaccine as a control.

The V and J genes are TRBV19 and TRBJ1-6, with 8 bases matching TRBD1. This CDR3 is built from 20 residues. Germline trimming cut 6 bases from V and 0 bases from J; bases unmatched to any gene: 16. Germline values: CDR1 LNHDA, CDR2 SQIVND (reference sequence). The CDR3 bases are TGTGCCAGTAGGGAAATCACCGGGACAGGACCTAGCTCCTATAATTCACCCCTCCACTTT. This gives the protein CASREITGTGPSSYNSPLHF.

The rearrangement joins TRBV19 to TRBJ1-2, with TRBD1 matching 10 bases. Germline V gene lookup returns CDR1 LNHDA and CDR2 SQIVND (reference sequence). CDR3 length: 16 amino acids. V lost 3 bases, J lost 8 bases, and 12 bases stayed unmatched. The CDR3 bases are TGTGCCAGTAGTATCCCCCGGACAGGGGGAATTTGGGGCTACACCTTC. Amino acids: CASSIPRTGGIWGYTF.

The V gene is TRBV4-2, the J gene TRBJ1-2, with D unclear. Germline V CDR1 and CDR2: LGHNA, YNFKEQ. This CDR3 has 16 amino acids. Trimming left V 1 base short and J 2 bases short, with 14 bases between. Here the CDR3 reads CASSQVTRGQNYGYTF. The CDR3 DNA sequence: TGTGCCAGCAGCCAAGTAACTCGTGGGCAGAACTATGGCTACACCTTC.

The CDR3 here is CASSVDGASHTQYF. The CDR3 coding sequence is TGTGCCAGCAGCGTAGACGGGGCGAGCCATACGCAGTATTTT. V gene TRBV9 combines with J gene TRBJ2-3; D might be TRBD1 or TRBD2, each matching 5 bases. V lost 0 bases, J lost 7 bases, and 12 bases lay in between. Per the germline V gene, CDR1 is SGDLS and CDR2 is YYNGEE. The CDR3 length is 14 residues.

The genes are TRBV7-9 and TRBJ1-4, with a weak D call TRBD1 (5 bases). With 0 bases removed from V and 7 bases from J, the gap between germline ends came to 9 bases. This CDR3 contains 14 residues. Germline V lookup: CDR1 SEHNR, CDR2 FQNEAQ (reference sequence). The CDR3 here is CASSLAREGEKLFF. CDR3 DNA: TGTGCCAGCAGCTTAGCCAGGGAGGGTGAAAAACTGTTTTTT.

V gene TRBV14 combines with J gene TRBJ2-1; D gene ambiguous. V dropped 1 base and J dropped 6 bases, with 4 bases sitting between them. CDR3 length: 12 residues. Germline lookup yields CDR1 SGHDN and CDR2 FVKESK. The CDR3 DNA sequence: TGTGCCAGCAGCCAAGTGGGCAATGAGCAGTTCTTC. This translates into CASSQVGNEQFF.

The chain links TRBV7-2 to TRBJ2-7; a weak D match, TRBD2 (5 bases). Germline V gene lookup returns CDR1 SGHTA and CDR2 FQGNSA. This CDR3 spans 13 amino acids. The ends were cut back, 0 bases at V and 3 bases at J, with 6 bases in the middle. In DNA, the CDR3 is TGTGCCAGCAGCTTAGCTGGGAGCTACGAGCAGTACTTC. This gives the protein CASSLAGSYEQYF.

This chain joins TRBV4-2 and TRBJ2-3; 8 bases align to TRBD1. CDR1 is LGHNA, CDR2 YNFKEQ, per germline. The ends lost 5 bases at V and 1 base at J; junction bases unmatched: 5. The CDR3 covers 15 residues. The CDR3 here is CASSSGQGGTDTQYF. CDR3 in DNA: TGTGCCAGCAGCTCCGGACAGGGCGGCACAGATACGCAGTATTTT.

The chain is built from TRBV4-3 and TRBJ2-3; 11 bases align to TRBD2. Trimming cost V 0 bases and J 6 bases; bases outside gene matches: 8. There are 17 residues in the CDR3. Germline CDR1 is LGHNA and CDR2 is YSLEER. In nucleotides, the CDR3 is TGCGCCAGCAGCCAAGAACGGGGACTAGCGGTGCGGGATACGCAGTATTTT. Protein sequence: CASSQERGLAVRDTQYF.

This clone has only a few counts. The chain recombines TRBV2 with TRBJ2-7; D gene uncertain. With 7 bases removed from V and 2 bases from J, the gap between germline ends came to 12 bases. The germline gives CDR1 SNHLY, CDR2 FYNNEI. CDR3 length equals 13 residues. The CDR3 DNA reads as TGTGCCAGCACGCCCGAGAGAGCCTACGAGCAGTACTTC. It is translated as CASTPERAYEQYF.

J is TRBJ1-6 and V is TRBV9, with D possibly TRBD1 on 6 matching bases. CDR1 is SGDLS, CDR2 YYNGEE, per germline. Between the trimmed V and J ends, which lost 0 bases and 0 bases, there was a span of 13 bases. This CDR3 region has 18 residues. For the CDR3, the DNA is TGTGCCAGCAGCGTAGGGACAGCAGCGAGCTCCTATAATTCACCCCTCCACTTT. It specifies CASSVGTAASSYNSPLHF. Together with reference TRBV9 and TRBJ1-6, the CDR3 gives the full variable domain: DSGVTQTPKHLITATGQRVTLRCSPRSGDLSVYWYQQSLDQGLQFLIQYYNGEERAKGNILERFSAQQFPDLHSELNLSSLELGDSALYFCASSVGTAASSYNSPLHFGNGTRLTVT.

The chain carries TRBV7-2 and TRBJ2-7; the D gene could be TRBD1 or TRBD2 (5 bases each). Germline V CDR1 and CDR2: SGHTA, FQGNSA. There are 14 residues in the CDR3. V shed 5 bases and J shed 0 bases, with 11 bases lying between them. The CDR3 DNA sequence: TGTGCCAGCAGCCGGGACCTCGGCTCCTACGAGCAGTACTTC. Translation: CASSRDLGSYEQYF.

This clone was recorded a few times. J is TRBJ2-5 and V is TRBV4-2; TRBD2 might be the D (6 bases). The CDR3 has 16 amino acids. The V end was cut by 5 bases, the J end by 0 bases, with 16 bases between. CDR1 is LGHNA, CDR2 YNFKEQ, per germline. Here the CDR3 DNA reads TGTGCCAGCAGCGCATCTCCGGGAGCCAACCAAGAGACCCAGTACTTC. Translated, it gives CASSASPGANQETQYF.

The chain is built from TRBV5-4 and TRBJ2-5; 14 positions match TRBD2. The CDR3 runs to 18 residues. The germline V gene has CDR1 SGHNT and CDR2 YYREEE (reference sequence). V lost 3 bases, J lost 1 base, and 8 bases stayed unmatched. CDR3 region: CASSSKTGTSGGQETQYF. The CDR3, as DNA: TGTGCCAGCAGCTCAAAAACCGGGACTAGCGGGGGCCAAGAGACCCAGTACTTC.

V gene TRBV20-1 combines with J gene TRBJ1-5; D call uncertain. The germline V gene has CDR1 DFQATT and CDR2 SNEGSKA (reference sequence). The CDR3 length is 13 residues. V was trimmed by 6 bases and J by 4 bases, leaving 13 bases between them. CDR3 sequence (DNA): TGCAGTGCGAGTGCTCTCGGGAATCAGCCCCAGCATTTT. This sequence encodes CSASALGNQPQHF.

This clone was seen once. The chain recombines TRBV10-3 with TRBJ2-1; no clear D gene. V was trimmed by 3 bases and J by 3 bases, leaving 12 bases between them. This CDR3 has 15 amino acids. CDR1 and CDR2 from the germline V gene are ENHRY and SYGVKD. The CDR3 nucleotides are TGTGCCATCAGTGAAAGGCTAGATTACTACAATGAGCAGTTCTTC. Translation gives CAISERLDYYNEQFF.

This clone was detected once. The chain employs TRBV19 and TRBJ1-1; 8 bases line up with TRBD1. The CDR3 covers 14 residues. Germline V gene lookup returns CDR1 LNHDA and CDR2 SQIVND (reference sequence). Trimming took 6 bases from V and 1 from J; bases not matched to a gene: 4. This CDR3 is CASSPDRANTEAFF. DNA for the CDR3: TGTGCCAGTAGCCCGGACAGGGCGAACACTGAAGCTTTCTTT.

The rearrangement links TRBV5-1 to TRBJ1-6; D uncertain. Germline V gene data show CDR1 as SGHRS and CDR2 as YFSETQ. CDR3 length equals 16 residues. V was trimmed by 0 bases and J by 6 bases, leaving 13 bases between them. CDR3 in amino acids: CASSLGRSTTNSPLHF. For the CDR3, the DNA is TGCGCCAGCAGCTTGGGTCGTTCGACAACTAATTCACCCCTCCACTTT.

V gene TRBV7-2 combines with J gene TRBJ2-1, with 12 bases lining up with TRBD1. Germline CDR1 and CDR2: SGHTA and FQGNSA. Trimming removed 1 base from V and 15 bases from J; junction bases left unmatched: 7. The CDR3 extends over 14 amino acids. CDR3 nucleotide sequence: TGTGCCAGCAGCTTAGAGGGGGGACAGGGGGCATCGTTCTTC. Amino acid sequence: CASSLEGGQGASFF.

This sequence joins TRBV12-5 and TRBJ1-5, with a tentative D call TRBD1 (5 bases). CDR1 LGHNT and CDR2 FRNRAP come from the germline V gene. Between the trimmed V and J ends, which lost 1 base and 4 bases, there was a span of 8 bases. The CDR3 runs to 14 residues. The CDR3 coding sequence is TGTGCTAGTGGTTTGGGGGGGAGGAATCAGCCCCAGCATTTT. It codes for CASGLGGRNQPQHF.

The rearrangement joins TRBV29-1 to TRBJ1-2, with D unclear. The germline V gene encodes CDR1 SQVTM and CDR2 ANQGSEA. V was trimmed by 1 base and J by 4 bases, leaving 16 bases between them. This CDR3 region has 15 residues. The CDR3 protein is CSVEAGLARSYGYTF. The CDR3 nucleotides read TGCAGCGTTGAAGCGGGGTTGGCCCGGAGCTATGGCTACACCTTC. The variable domain in full, completed from reference TRBV29-1 and TRBJ1-2, reads SAVISQKPSRDICQRGTSLTIQCQVDSQVTMMFWYRQQPGQSLTLIATANQGSEATYESGFVIDKFPISRPNLTFSTLTVSNMSPEDSSIYLCSVEAGLARSYGYTFGSGTRLTVV.

The CDR3 nucleotides read TGTGCCAGCAGCCCCAGAGGGGGGGATTTCTCCTACAATGAGCAGTTCTTC. Translation: CASSPRGGDFSYNEQFF. The chain combines TRBV21-1 with TRBJ2-1; the table's D call, TRBD2, was not checked against the DNA. TRBV21-1 constitutes a pseudogene. The CDR3 spans 17 residues.

This chain uses TRBV2 with TRBJ1-2; 7 bases align to TRBD1. The V segment lost 5 bases and the J segment 4 bases; nucleotides outside the gene matches: 4. This CDR3 spans 13 amino acids. Germline V lookup: CDR1 SNHLY, CDR2 FYNNEI. CDR3 bases: TGTGCCAGCAGTCGACAGGGACCCTATGGCTACACCTTC. Protein product: CASSRQGPYGYTF. The variable domain in full, completed from reference TRBV2 and TRBJ1-2, reads EPEVTQTPSHQVTQMGQEVILRCVPISNHLYFYWYRQILGQKVEFLVSFYNNEISEKSEIFDDQFSVERPDGSNFTLKIRSTKLEDSAMYFCASSRQGPYGYTFGSGTRLTVV.

V usage is TRBV11-2 and J usage is TRBJ2-3; 9 bases match TRBD1. V shed 0 bases and J 1 base; nucleotides not matched to a gene: 2. This CDR3 has 16 residues. Germline V CDR1 and CDR2: SGHAT, FQNNGV. The DNA for the CDR3 is TGTGCCAGCAGCTTAGAGGGACAGGGACGCACAGATACGCAGTATTTT. Its protein is CASSLEGQGRTDTQYF.

This chain uses TRBV2 with TRBJ1-5; D may be TRBD1 (5 bases). The V and J ends lost 4 bases and 1 base respectively, with 5 bases between them. The CDR3 covers 13 residues. Germline CDR1 is SNHLY and CDR2 is FYNNEI. The CDR3 coding sequence is TGTGCCAGCAGTGGGGACAGCAATCAGCCCCAGCATTTT. It is translated as CASSGDSNQPQHF.

V and J are TRBV12-3 or TRBV12-4 and TRBJ2-3; D is unclear. CDR3 length: 11 amino acids. Trimming removed 4 bases from V and 4 bases from J, with 3 bases in between. CDR3 region: CASSSADTQYF. The CDR3 coding sequence is TGTGCCAGCAGTTCTGCAGATACGCAGTATTTT.

This CDR3 is CASSFGTGVFEQYF. The CDR3 DNA follows: TGTGCCAGCAGCTTTGGGACAGGGGTGTTCGAGCAGTACTTC. This chain links TRBV7-8 with TRBJ2-7; 10 bases are shared with TRBD1. The junction had 5 bases not matched to a gene; V was cut back by 3 bases and J by 6 bases. CDR3 length equals 14 residues. Per germline, CDR1 SGHVS and CDR2 FQNEAQ.

The V gene is TRBV5-1, the J gene TRBJ1-6; D not resolved. This CDR3 is 18 amino acids long. Germline-derived CDR1 and CDR2 are SGHRS and YFSETQ. Trimming cost V 0 bases and J 7 bases, with 20 bases left between them. CDR3 in amino acids: CASSLASSSDRWNSPLHF. CDR3 sequence (DNA): TGCGCCAGCAGCTTGGCCTCAAGCAGCGATCGATGGAATTCACCCCTCCACTTT.

The V call is TRBV29-1, the J call TRBJ1-1; D is unclear. Germline V lookup: CDR1 SQVTM, CDR2 ANQGSEA. V was shortened by 5 bases and J by 11 bases, with 15 bases between the two germline ends. The CDR3 is 11 residues long. CDR3 loop: CSVTLSEAAFF. As DNA, the CDR3 is TGCAGCGTTACCTTGTCGGAAGCGGCTTTCTTT.

The V call is TRBV14, the J call TRBJ2-7; tentative D call: TRBD2 (5 bases). CDR1 SGHDN and CDR2 FVKESK come from the germline V gene. This CDR3 has 15 amino acids. V dropped 6 bases and J dropped 2 bases, with 17 bases sitting between them. CDR3: CASSFGLGETYEQYF. The CDR3 DNA follows: TGTGCCAGCAGTTTTGGACTGGGCGAGACCTACGAGCAGTACTTC.

V is TRBV5-6 and J is TRBJ1-2, with 9 bases fitting TRBD1. The V segment lost 5 bases and the J segment 9 bases; nucleotides outside the gene matches: 11. Germline CDR1 and CDR2: SGHDT and YYEEEE. This CDR3 contains 14 residues. CDR3 DNA sequence: TGTGCCAGCAGTTTTACAGGGGGCCTCCTGAGCTACACCTTC. Its protein product is CASSFTGGLLSYTF.

This chain links TRBV24-1 with TRBJ2-2, with D hard to call. The CDR3 sequence is 12 residues long. V was shortened by 4 bases and J by 1 base, with 0 bases between the two germline ends. CDR1 is KGHDR, CDR2 SFDVKD, per germline. Written as DNA, the CDR3 is TGTGCCACCAGTGAGAACACCGGGGAGCTGTTTTTT. This sequence encodes CATSENTGELFF.